These 7 T cell receptor beta chains were all obtained from the same sample, sequenced in a study of CD8+ T cells in alopecia areata. RNA extraction and reverse transcription yielded cDNA as sequencing template. Using immunoSEQ multiplex PCR, the repertoire was profiled, and TCRdb retains in-frame clones only, with some absent. The profile shows under 150,000 clones, more than 40% of them singletons. Documented treatment: oral pan-JAK inhibitor, 5-10 mg twice daily. Sequencing was performed on CD4+ T cells sorted from blood, taken at week 4, from a patient treated with tofacitinib. The source of these receptors is a human donor with alopecia areata.

The chain carries TRBV30 and TRBJ2-7; D might be TRBD2 (5 bases). CDR1 GTSNPN and CDR2 SVGIG come from the germline V gene (reference sequence). The germline V and J ends were trimmed by 8 bases and 9 bases, with 20 bases remaining between them. This CDR3 has 12 amino acids. CDR3 loop: CARRRANEGQYF. CDR3 DNA sequence: TGTGCCCGGCGGCGGGCCAACGAAGGGCAGTACTTC.

V and J are TRBV29-1 and TRBJ1-1; D gene unclear. The ends were cut back, 7 bases at V and 1 base at J, with 16 bases in the middle. The CDR3 has 14 residues. The germline gives CDR1 SQVTM, CDR2 ANQGSEA. The CDR3 reads CSARKGGSNTEAFF. The DNA for the CDR3 is TGCAGCGCTCGCAAAGGAGGGTCGAACACTGAAGCTTTCTTT.

The V and J genes are TRBV7-9 and TRBJ2-7, with unresolved D. V lost 2 bases and J 0 bases, leaving 8 bases between the germline ends. Germline assignment: CDR1 SEHNR and CDR2 FQNEAQ (reference sequence). The CDR3 totals 14 residues. CDR3 sequence: CASSLMGDSYEQYF. Written as DNA, the CDR3 is TGTGCCAGCAGCTTAATGGGCGACTCCTACGAGCAGTACTTC.

The rearrangement joins TRBV7-7 to TRBJ2-2; D may be TRBD1 (6 bases). The CDR3 totals 13 residues. Per germline, CDR1 SSHAT and CDR2 FNYEAQ (reference sequence). The V gene lost 5 bases and the J gene lost 5 bases, with 9 bases spanning the gap. For the CDR3, the DNA is TGTGCCAGCAGCGGGGGACAAACCGGGGAGCTGTTTTTT. It codes for CASSGGQTGELFF.

The gene calls are TRBV9 and TRBJ2-5; D might be TRBD1 or TRBD2, each matching 6 bases. The V end lost 0 bases, the J end lost 4 bases, and 10 bases lay between the germline ends. CDR1 is SGDLS and CDR2 is YYNGEE in the germline V gene. The CDR3 has 14 residues. The CDR3 nucleotides are TGTGCCAGCAGCGTAGGGGGGGCTCGAGAGACCCAGTACTTC. Its translation: CASSVGGARETQYF. Using reference TRBV9 and TRBJ2-5 for the parts outside the CDR3, the full variable domain is DSGVTQTPKHLITATGQRVTLRCSPRSGDLSVYWYQQSLDQGLQFLIQYYNGEERAKGNILERFSAQQFPDLHSELNLSSLELGDSALYFCASSVGGARETQYFGPGTRLLVL.

The V gene is TRBV29-1, the J gene TRBJ2-7, with D unresolved. The CDR3 has 13 amino acids. V lost 0 bases and J lost 5, with 11 bases in between. Germline V gene sequence: CDR1 SQVTM, CDR2 ANQGSEA. CDR3 DNA sequence: TGCAGCGTTGAAGAACCTAGGGCGCACGAGCAGTACTTC. Protein: CSVEEPRAHEQYF.

This clone was found a few times. This chain uses TRBV19 with TRBJ2-4, with TRBD2 matching 7 bases. J lost 0 bases, V lost 6 bases, and 14 bases had no gene match. The CDR3 runs to 18 residues. The V gene's germline CDR1 is LNHDA and CDR2 SQIVND (reference sequence). In DNA form, the CDR3 reads TGTGCCAGTAGCCCCTTGGCGGGAGTGTGGGCAGCCAAAAACATTCAGTACTTC. It is translated as CASSPLAGVWAAKNIQYF.